This T cell receptor (beta chain) emerged from a study of blood T cell repertoires in COVID-19. About the study: PBMCs, B-cell-depleted T cells, or T cells were the source of the cDNA or gDNA that made up the material.

Per the original data handling: It was from reference gene primer amplification that nucleated cell counts were estimated. Assay: immunoSEQ multiplex PCR; the TCRdb copy retains only in-frame clones and omits some. V, J and clone size are taken as reported in that table, and D and trimming were inferred from the DNA itself. The table lists 88,000 or so clones, 81% of them singletons, with 4% to 5.5% in the top ten. The CDR3 is 15 residues long. CDR1 and CDR2 from the germline V gene are MNHEY and SVGAGI. V trimming: 0 bases; J trimming: 1 base; junction bases outside the gene matches: 3. The sequencing input was peripheral blood. The V call is TRBV6-5, the J call TRBJ2-7, with 7 nucleotides matching TRBD1. This TCR was recovered from a man aged 60 to 75 with acute or convalescent COVID-19. CDR3 sequence reads: CASSYSVDRSYEQYF. The CDR3 nucleotides read TGTGCCAGCAGTTACTCGGTGGACAGGTCCTACGAGCAGTACTTC.